This T cell receptor beta chain was observed in a study of beta chain features in type 1 diabetes. General study results and limits: There was a moderate but significant shortening of TCRB CDR3s in all four CD4+ subsets of Type 1 diabetes patients.

This clone was counted only a few times. Its target is not known. The entirety of the isolated RNA underwent reverse transcription, so expressed TCRB transcripts were sequenced. The table came from immunoSEQ multiplex PCR; TCRdb's copy has only in-frame clones and leaves some out. The repertoire consists of about 160,000 clones, with roughly 8% occurring once and the leading ten covering around 0.5%. The germline V gene has CDR1 SGHRS and CDR2 YFSETQ. The CDR3 runs 14 residues. The ends were cut back, 4 bases at V and 4 bases at J, with 11 bases in the middle. The chain joins TRBV5-1 to TRBJ1-4; possibly TRBD1 for D (5 bases). What was sequenced was central memory CD4+ T cells from blood. This TCR was recovered from a man aged 18 to 30 with type 1 diabetes. This chain's CDR3 is CASSLDTLNEKLFF. The CDR3, as DNA: TGCGCCAGCAGCCTGGACACCCTTAATGAAAAACTGTTTTTT.